A single T cell receptor beta chain is shown here with its context. Its antigen is unknown. These data belong to a study of identical twins. A single record per CDR3 protein comes from TCRdb applying MiXCR to the 5' RACE reads. The repertoire holds 1.5 million to 2 million distinct CDR3 sequences, about 31% seen once, with less than 0.35% in the top ten. Findings and caveats of the study: Cross-sectional statistical analysis was relied on for the conclusions, without the same donors being followed. Reduced insertions were recorded for abundant cord blood beta clonotypes, with no such pattern in memory repertoires.

CDR3 length: 17 residues. Trimming removed 5 bases from V and 0 bases from J; junction bases left unmatched: 14. CDR1 and CDR2 from the germline V gene are DFQATT and SNEGSKA (reference sequence). The sequence derives from a newborn girl in good health. Input material: cord blood. The chain employs TRBV20-1 and TRBJ2-7; 9 positions agree with TRBD1. The CDR3 DNA follows: TGCAGTGCTTCCTTGGGATACTGGGACAGGGCCTCCTACGAGCAGTACTTC. It translates to CSASLGYWDRASYEQYF.